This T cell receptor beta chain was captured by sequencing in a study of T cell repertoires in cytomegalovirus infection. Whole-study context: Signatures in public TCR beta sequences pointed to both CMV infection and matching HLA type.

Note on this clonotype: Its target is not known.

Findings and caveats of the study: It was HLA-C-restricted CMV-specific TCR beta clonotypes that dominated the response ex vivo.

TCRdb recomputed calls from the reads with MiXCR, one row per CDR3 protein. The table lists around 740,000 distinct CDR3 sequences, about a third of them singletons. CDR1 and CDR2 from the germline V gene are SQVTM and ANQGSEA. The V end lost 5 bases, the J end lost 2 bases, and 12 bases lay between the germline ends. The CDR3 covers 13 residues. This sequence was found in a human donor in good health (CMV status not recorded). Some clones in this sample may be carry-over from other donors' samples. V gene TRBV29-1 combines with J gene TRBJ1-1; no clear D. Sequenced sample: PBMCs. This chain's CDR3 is CSVSARKNTEAFF. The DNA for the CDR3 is TGCAGCGTTTCGGCCCGGAAAAACACTGAAGCTTTCTTT.